Listed here is a single TCR beta chain. This sample is drawn from a study of T cell changes during pregnancy in multiple sclerosis. Profiling relied on immunoSEQ multiplex PCR, and the TCRdb table lists in-frame clones only, not all of them. The top ten clones hold approximately 8% of a sample with under 25,000 clones, roughly 85% of them seen once. CDR1 is SGHVS and CDR2 is FNYEAQ in the germline V gene. CDR3 length: 14 residues. The V gene end was trimmed by 8 bases and the J gene end by 0 bases; junction bases not matched to a gene: 2. The sequencing used CD8+ T cells from peripheral blood mononuclear cells, collected in the first trimester of pregnancy. The chain combines TRBV7-6 with TRBJ1-1, with TRBD1 identical over 11 bases. The origin of this receptor is a female donor in good health, enrolled as a control in a pregnancy study. CDR3 nucleotide sequence: TGTGCCAGCCGGACAGGGGGCATGAACACTGAAGCTTTCTTT. This codes for CASRTGGMNTEAFF.